What follows are 24 T cell receptor beta chains derived from one specimen sequenced in a study of blood T cell repertoires in COVID-19. Sequencing was performed with immunoSEQ multiplex PCR; in TCRdb, only in-frame clones are kept and a portion is missing. Among about 220,000 clones, more than 70% were seen once, and the ten largest hold 3% to 4.5%. Sequencing was carried out using peripheral blood. The origin of the receptors is a woman older than 75 with acute or convalescent COVID-19.

The J gene is TRBJ1-1, the V gene TRBV10-3; D is ambiguous. CDR1 ENHRY and CDR2 SYGVKD come from the germline V gene. V gave up 0 bases and J gave up 5 bases, with 16 bases separating them. The CDR3 contains 16 residues. CDR3 region: CAISESKIILGTEAFF. CDR3 in DNA: TGTGCCATCAGTGAGTCGAAAATTATCCTCGGGACTGAAGCTTTCTTT.

This clone has more than one count but fewer than ten. The genes are TRBV13 and TRBJ1-5; D is perhaps TRBD1 (5 bases). Germline-derived CDR1 and CDR2 are PRHDT and FYEKMQ (reference sequence). This CDR3 comprises 12 residues. V shed 3 bases and J shed 6 bases, with 6 bases lying between them. The CDR3 protein is CASSFQGQPQHF. CDR3 sequence (DNA): TGTGCCAGCAGCTTTCAGGGTCAGCCCCAGCATTTT.

A remark on this clone: The identical CDR3 is also encoded by other nucleotide sequences in the sample. The V and J genes are TRBV7-2 and TRBJ1-6; 7 bases line up with TRBD1. CDR1 SGHTA and CDR2 FQGNSA come from the germline V gene. This CDR3 comprises 15 residues. Trimming cost V 1 base and J 7 bases; bases outside gene matches: 4. In DNA, the CDR3 is TGTGCCAGCAGCTTAGGCCCAGGGGGAAATTCACCCCTCCACTTT. Its translation is CASSLGPGGNSPLHF.

This chain connects TRBV6-4 to TRBJ2-3; the match to TRBD1 covers 8 bases. The CDR3 covers 16 residues. The trim removed 0 bases at V and 2 bases at J, leaving 4 bases unmatched. Germline lookup yields CDR1 MRHNA and CDR2 SNTAGT. The CDR3 loop reads CASSDSWTGTTDTQYF. The CDR3 region has the DNA TGTGCCAGCAGTGACTCATGGACAGGGACCACAGATACGCAGTATTTT.

The CDR3 loop reads CASSLGVIGQGSYTF. CDR3 bases: TGTGCCAGCAGCTTAGGTGTTATCGGTCAGGGGAGCTACACCTTC. The chain couples TRBV7-6 to TRBJ1-2; a possible D gene is TRBD1 (6 bases). Germline values: CDR1 SGHVS, CDR2 FNYEAQ. Trimming took 1 base from V and 9 from J, leaving 18 bases between them. The CDR3 extends over 15 amino acids.

V is TRBV3-1 (or the pseudogene TRBV3-2) and J is TRBJ1-2; D is unclear. Trimming stripped 0 bases from V and 3 bases from J, with 11 bases between. Germline V gives CDR1 LGHDT, CDR2 YNNKEL (reference sequence). The CDR3 length is 15 residues. The CDR3 is CASSQDLEEDYGYTF. The CDR3 nucleotides read TGTGCCAGCAGCCAAGATTTAGAGGAGGACTATGGCTACACCTTC.

The chain combines TRBV2 with TRBJ2-4; D is perhaps TRBD1 (6 bases). V was trimmed by 6 bases and J by 0 bases, leaving 18 bases between them. Germline loops: CDR1 SNHLY, CDR2 FYNNEI. CDR3 length: 17 amino acids. CDR3 coding DNA: TGTGCCAGCAGCCCGGACAGAACCCTACTAGCCAAAAACATTCAGTACTTC. This translates into CASSPDRTLLAKNIQYF.

Worth noting for this clone: The sample holds other DNA sequences that translate to the same CDR3. The gene calls are TRBV19 and TRBJ1-2; D possibly corresponds to TRBD1 (6 bases). The germline V gene encodes CDR1 LNHDA and CDR2 SQIVND (reference sequence). The CDR3 contains 13 residues. The V and J ends lost 6 bases and 8 bases respectively, with 16 bases between them. CDR3 residues: CASSTGQLGGYTF. Here the CDR3 DNA reads TGTGCCAGTAGCACCGGACAGCTCGGGGGCTACACCTTC.

This chain uses TRBV3-1 (or the pseudogene TRBV3-2) with TRBJ2-3, with TRBD1 matching 8 bases. Germline V lookup: CDR1 LGHDT, CDR2 YNNKEL (reference sequence). J lost 13 bases, V lost 3 bases, and 9 bases had no gene match. This CDR3 spans 13 amino acids. CDR3 residues: CASSHHNRGEEYF. Written as DNA, the CDR3 is TGTGCCAGCAGCCATCACAACAGGGGGGAAGAGTATTTT.

The V gene is TRBV9, the J gene TRBJ2-1; 11 nucleotides agree with TRBD2. Trimming cost V 2 bases and J 5 bases; bases outside gene matches: 3. This CDR3 contains 15 residues. CDR1 and CDR2 from the germline V gene are SGDLS and YYNGEE. CDR3 DNA: TGTGCCAGCAGCGTTCGACTAGCGGGGAACAATGAGCAGTTCTTC. Translated: CASSVRLAGNNEQFF.

The chain joins TRBV27 to TRBJ2-1; 7 nucleotides agree with TRBD2. The CDR3 spans 15 residues. V shed 3 bases and J 9 bases; nucleotides not matched to a gene: 11. CDR1 MNHEY and CDR2 SMNVEV come from the germline V gene (reference sequence). The CDR3: CASSFSPRGEFEQFF. The CDR3 DNA follows: TGTGCCAGCAGTTTTTCCCCCCGGGGGGAGTTTGAGCAGTTCTTC.

The chain couples TRBV7-7 to TRBJ2-2, with D possibly matching TRBD1 (5 bases). This CDR3 has 15 residues. From germline, CDR1 is SSHAT and CDR2 FNYEAQ (reference sequence). V was clipped by 5 bases and J by 2 bases, with 12 bases between them. In DNA, the CDR3 is TGTGCCAGCAGCACCGACAGAACCAACACCGGGGAGCTGTTTTTT. It codes for CASSTDRTNTGELFF.

This rearrangement joins TRBV24-1 to TRBJ2-5; 9 nucleotides match TRBD1. V dropped 4 bases and J dropped 2; count of bases not matched to a gene: 13. The germline CDR1 and CDR2 sequences are KGHDR and SFDVKD. The CDR3 contains 18 residues. CDR3 residues: CATSDHETGGLEQETQYF. The CDR3 DNA follows: TGTGCCACCAGTGACCATGAGACAGGGGGATTGGAACAAGAGACCCAGTACTTC.

The chain has TRBV3-1 (or the pseudogene TRBV3-2) and TRBJ2-1; 11 bases map to TRBD2. After removal of 1 base from V and 4 bases from J, the junction contained 3 bases not matched to a gene. The CDR3 has 16 amino acids. Germline CDR1 is LGHDT and CDR2 is YNNKEL (reference sequence). The CDR3 DNA is TGTGCCAGCAGCCAAGGGGTAGCGGGGGGGTACAATGAGCAGTTCTTC. Its protein is CASSQGVAGGYNEQFF.

The V and J genes are TRBV6-2 or TRBV6-3 and TRBJ1-6; D not certain. CDR1 is MNHEY and CDR2 is SVGEGT in the germline V gene. The CDR3 spans 14 residues. V was cut by 6 bases and J by 7 bases, with 13 bases left in between. Here the CDR3 reads CASSRPGVNSPLHF. CDR3 nucleotides: TGTGCCAGCAGCCGTCCCGGGGTCAATTCACCCCTCCACTTT.

This chain connects TRBV7-9 to TRBJ1-6; D is ambiguous. V lost 4 bases and J 5 bases, leaving 12 bases between the germline ends. The CDR3 totals 15 residues. Germline-derived CDR1 and CDR2 are SEHNR and FQNEAQ (reference sequence). The CDR3 sequence is CASSSRSVDNSPLHF. CDR3 nucleotide sequence: TGTGCCAGCAGCTCCCGATCAGTGGATAATTCACCCCTCCACTTT. Complete variable domain (other parts from reference TRBV7-9 and TRBJ1-6): DTGVSQNPRHKITKRGQNVTFRCDPISEHNRLYWYRQTLGQGPEFLTYFQNEAQLEKSRLLSDRFSAERPKGSFSTLEIQRTEQGDSAMYLCASSSRSVDNSPLHFGNGTRLTVT.

This clone was recorded only once. The gene calls are TRBV6-5 and TRBJ1-4, with 7 bases lining up with TRBD1. Germline trimming cut 6 bases from V and 6 bases from J; bases unmatched to any gene: 4. This CDR3 spans 13 amino acids. The germline CDR1 and CDR2 sequences are MNHEY and SVGAGI. The CDR3 loop is CASSPDRDEKLFF. CDR3 DNA sequence: TGTGCCAGCAGCCCCGACAGGGATGAAAAACTGTTTTTT.

The V gene is TRBV15, the J gene TRBJ2-3; D perhaps matches TRBD1 (6 bases). V was trimmed by 2 bases and J by 0 bases, leaving 9 bases between them. The CDR3 has 15 amino acids. CDR1 LNHNV and CDR2 YYDKDF come from the germline V gene (reference sequence). The chain's CDR3 is CATSRNRESTDTQYF. The CDR3 nucleotides read TGTGCCACCAGCAGAAACAGGGAAAGCACAGATACGCAGTATTTT.

The chain combines TRBV15 with TRBJ2-1; 10 positions match TRBD1. The CDR3 loop spans 12 amino acids. Per germline, CDR1 LNHNV and CDR2 YYDKDF (reference sequence). With V trimmed by 0 bases and J by 15 bases, 2 bases remained unmatched. The CDR3 is CATSRERDRGFF. CDR3 DNA: TGTGCCACCAGCAGAGAACGGGACAGGGGGTTCTTC.

The chain links TRBV9 to TRBJ1-2; no reliable D call. Germline V gene lookup returns CDR1 SGDLS and CDR2 YYNGEE. Trimming left V 4 bases short and J 0 bases short, with 10 bases between. The CDR3 has 14 amino acids. CDR3 residues: CASSKQDSNYGYTF. The CDR3 nucleotides are TGTGCCAGCAGCAAGCAAGACTCTAACTATGGCTACACCTTC.

The chain's CDR3 is CAIRSSGPGASNYGYTF. The CDR3 bases are TGTGCCATCAGATCAAGTGGTCCTGGGGCCTCTAACTATGGCTACACCTTC. The chain couples TRBV10-3 to TRBJ1-2; D possibly corresponds to TRBD1 (5 bases). CDR3 size: 17 residues. The germline CDR1 and CDR2 sequences are ENHRY and SYGVKD. V was cut by 6 bases and J by 0 bases, with 20 bases left in between.

CDR3 in amino acids: CASIMTGGGTGELFF. In DNA form, the CDR3 reads TGTGCCAGCATTATGACAGGCGGCGGCACCGGGGAGCTGTTTTTT. This chain joins TRBV7-2 and TRBJ2-2; TRBD1 might be the D (6 bases). Germline assignment: CDR1 SGHTA and CDR2 FQGNSA. The germline V and J ends were trimmed by 7 bases and 4 bases, with 16 bases remaining between them. This CDR3 spans 15 amino acids.

This chain joins TRBV9 and TRBJ1-6; D might be TRBD1 (6 bases). V was shortened by 2 bases and J by 0 bases, with 9 bases between the two germline ends. The CDR3 consists of 16 residues. Looked up from germline, CDR1 is SGDLS and CDR2 is YYNGEE. The CDR3, as DNA: TGTGCCAGCAGCGTCACAGGGAGCTCCTATAATTCACCCCTCCACTTT. Amino acids: CASSVTGSSYNSPLHF. Variable domain in full (rest from reference TRBV9 and TRBJ1-6): DSGVTQTPKHLITATGQRVTLRCSPRSGDLSVYWYQQSLDQGLQFLIQYYNGEERAKGNILERFSAQQFPDLHSELNLSSLELGDSALYFCASSVTGSSYNSPLHFGNGTRLTVT.

This sequence joins TRBV5-6 and TRBJ2-6; 12 bases fit TRBD2. The CDR3 is 19 amino acids. Losses at the gene ends were 6 bases for V and 0 bases for J; bases not matched to a gene: 10. Germline CDR1 reads SGHDT; CDR2 reads YYEEEE. The CDR3 DNA follows: TGTGCCAGCAACTCCGTGACTAGCGGGGGCCTCTCTGGGGCCAACGTCCTGACTTTC. Protein product: CASNSVTSGGLSGANVLTF.